A single sample is the source of the 6 T cell receptor beta chains below, sequenced in a study of shared clonotypes between healthy human individuals. Method: immunoSEQ multiplex PCR; TCRdb's copy keeps in-frame clones and lacks some. The sample has millions of clones, around nine tenths seen once. Sequenced input: naive CD4+ T cells sorted from blood. Subset in this sample: CD45RA+ positively selected. The receptors shown here come from a man younger than 30 in good health.

A single count supports this clone. The V call is TRBV4-2, the J call TRBJ1-6, with D perhaps matching TRBD1 (6 bases). V lost 5 bases to trimming and J lost 14 bases, with 19 bases between them. Germline lookup yields CDR1 LGHNA and CDR2 YNFKEQ. This CDR3 spans 14 amino acids. The CDR3 is CASSSGQSGSSLHF. The CDR3 DNA reads TGTGCCAGCAGCTCAGGACAGTCCGGGAGTTCCCTCCACTTT.

In DNA, the CDR3 is TGTGCCAGCAGCGAGGGACAGAGCTCCTACAATGAGCAGTTCTTC. Protein sequence: CASSEGQSSYNEQFF. The rearrangement links TRBV7-9 to TRBJ2-1, with 7 bases lining up with TRBD1. V shed 5 bases and J 0 bases; nucleotides not matched to a gene: 4. The CDR3 runs to 15 residues. Germline values: CDR1 SEHNR, CDR2 FQNEAQ (reference sequence). Full variable domain (rest looked up from reference TRBV7-9 and TRBJ2-1): DTGVSQNPRHKITKRGQNVTFRCDPISEHNRLYWYRQTLGQGPEFLTYFQNEAQLEKSRLLSDRFSAERPKGSFSTLEIQRTEQGDSAMYLCASSEGQSSYNEQFFGPGTRLTVL.

As to this clone: Different DNA sequences within this sample yield the same CDR3. The chain combines TRBV19 with TRBJ1-2, with TRBD1 matching 11 bases. CDR1 and CDR2 from the germline V gene are LNHDA and SQIVND (reference sequence). V trimming: 4 bases; J trimming: 2 bases; junction bases outside the gene matches: 3. This CDR3 is built from 15 residues. In DNA, the CDR3 is TGTGCCAGTAGTACCGGGACAGGGGGAAACTATGGCTACACCTTC. Translation: CASSTGTGGNYGYTF.

CDR3 coding DNA: TGTGCCAGCAGCCAAATGCAAGGGAGGGAGCAGTTCTTC. Its translation: CASSQMQGREQFF. The chain carries TRBV7-2 and TRBJ2-1; TRBD2 might be the D (6 bases). CDR3 length: 13 amino acids. Germline loops: CDR1 SGHTA, CDR2 FQGNSA. Trimming stripped 5 bases from V and 10 bases from J, with 15 bases between.

This chain links TRBV5-1 with TRBJ2-5; TRBD1 agrees at 11 bases. With 5 bases clipped from V and 3 bases from J, the junction kept 3 bases outside the gene matches. This CDR3 is built from 14 residues. Germline loops: CDR1 SGHRS, CDR2 YFSETQ. In nucleotides, the CDR3 is TGCGCCAGCAGAGGGACAGGGGGAAAAGAGACCCAGTACTTC. Translation: CASRGTGGKETQYF.

The V gene is TRBV28, the J gene TRBJ2-7; 9 bases are shared with TRBD1. The CDR3 is made up of 15 amino acids. V was clipped by 6 bases and J by 4 bases; unmatched bases: 10. Germline V gene sequence: CDR1 MDHEN, CDR2 SYDVKM. CDR3 sequence reads: CASSPTGQGKYEQYF. CDR3 nucleotides: TGTGCCAGCAGCCCAACCGGACAGGGGAAATACGAGCAGTACTTC.